Below are 25 T cell receptor beta chains sequenced from a single sample in a study of neurological immune-mediated disorders. One entry per CDR3 protein results from TCRdb running MiXCR on the 5' RACE reads. The sample carries approximately 85,000 distinct CDR3 sequences, 4.3% recorded once. Specified time point: longitudinal time-point 3. The sequencing sample was made of PBMCs. Every receptor here comes from a woman aged 55-75 years with multiple sclerosis.

This clonotype appeared many times. The rearrangement joins TRBV7-2 to TRBJ1-5; a possible D gene is TRBD1 (6 bases). The CDR3 consists of 14 residues. CDR1 is SGHTA and CDR2 is FQGNSA in the germline V gene. V was trimmed by 5 bases and J by 4 bases, leaving 12 bases between them. CDR3 nucleotides: TGTGCCAGCAGCCGGGACGGGACAAATCAGCCCCAGCATTTT. Amino acids: CASSRDGTNQPQHF.

As for this clonotype: A much bigger clone sits one base away, suggesting this may be a read error. The chain is built from TRBV28 and TRBJ1-1, with D possibly TRBD1 on 6 matching bases. Trimming removed 8 bases at V and 4 bases at J, with 20 bases between. There are 15 residues in the CDR3. Germline V gene sequence: CDR1 MDHEN, CDR2 SYDVKM. The CDR3 reads CASYYRGAGGTEAFF. The CDR3 DNA reads as TGTGCCAGCTACTACCGGGGGGCAGGAGGCACTGAAGCTTTCTTT.

In regard to this clonotype: A single base separates this from a much larger clone, so it may be a read error. The chain recombines TRBV10-3 with TRBJ1-1, with D unclear. CDR3 length: 12 residues. Looked up from germline, CDR1 is ENHRY and CDR2 is SYGVKD. CDR3 nucleotide sequence: TGTGCCACCGCGCGGGAGAACAATGAAGCTTTCTTT. Encoded protein: CATARENNEAFF.

This clonotype was seen many times. This sequence joins TRBV5-1 and TRBJ1-1, with D possibly TRBD1 on 5 matching bases. Trimming cost V 4 bases and J 1 base, with 17 bases left between them. CDR3 length: 16 amino acids. Germline V gene sequence: CDR1 SGHRS, CDR2 YFSETQ. The CDR3: CASSQWSGGSNTEAFF. In DNA, the CDR3 is TGCGCCAGCAGCCAATGGTCGGGGGGATCGAACACTGAAGCTTTCTTT.

The sample holds many counts of this clonotype. The V and J genes are TRBV4-1 and TRBJ1-5; unclear D gene. Trimming removed 0 bases from V and 5 bases from J, with 14 bases in between. The germline gives CDR1 MGHRA, CDR2 YSYEKL. The CDR3 sequence is 16 residues long. CDR3 bases: TGCGCCAGCAGCCAAGAGGGGTCGGTTTGGGATCAGCCCCAGCATTTT. Translating it yields CASSQEGSVWDQPQHF.

This clonotype showed up many times. CDR3 region: CASSPRFGQGLLREQFF. In DNA form, the CDR3 reads TGCGCCAGCAGCCCGCGATTCGGACAGGGGTTGCTTCGTGAGCAGTTCTTC. The V call is TRBV4-1, the J call TRBJ2-1, with 9 bases aligning to TRBD1. The germline V gene encodes CDR1 MGHRA and CDR2 YSYEKL. V lost 4 bases to trimming and J lost 9 bases; unmatched junction nucleotides: 16. The CDR3 loop spans 17 amino acids.

This clonotype was observed many times. The chain recombines TRBV29-1 with TRBJ2-1; 8 bases match TRBD1. CDR3 size: 14 residues. The V gene end was trimmed by 7 bases and the J gene end by 9 bases; junction bases not matched to a gene: 14. CDR1 is SQVTM, CDR2 ANQGSEA, per germline. The CDR3 spells CSGSGTGAISEQFF. Written as DNA, the CDR3 is TGCAGCGGCTCCGGGACAGGAGCAATTAGTGAGCAGTTCTTC.

This chain connects TRBV7-8 to TRBJ2-7; 9 nucleotides line up with TRBD1. The CDR3 length is 14 residues. The germline V gene encodes CDR1 SGHVS and CDR2 FQNEAQ. Losses at the gene ends were 2 bases for V and 4 bases for J; bases not matched to a gene: 3. The CDR3 protein is CASSLIQGAYEQYF. In nucleotides, the CDR3 is TGTGCCAGCAGCTTAATACAGGGGGCTTACGAGCAGTACTTC.

As to this clonotype: A much larger clone differs from this one at a single base, so this may be a read error. This sequence joins TRBV7-2 and TRBJ2-7; D unresolved. From germline, CDR1 is SGHTA and CDR2 FQGNSA. The CDR3 has 11 amino acids. CDR3 protein: CAISLVDEQYF. As DNA, the CDR3 is TGTGCCATCAGCCTCGTTGACGAGCAGTACTTC.

This clonotype has a count of ten or more. The rearrangement joins TRBV20-1 to TRBJ2-3, with TRBD2 as a possible D gene (5 bases). The CDR3 contains 14 residues. The germline gives CDR1 DFQATT, CDR2 SNEGSKA (reference sequence). V was pared by 3 bases and J by 1 base, with 11 bases between. CDR3: CSASVARGTDTQYF. The CDR3 DNA is TGCAGTGCTAGCGTTGCGCGGGGCACAGATACGCAGTATTTT.

This clonotype appeared many times. The CDR3 is CASSLPSKGSQYF. CDR3 sequence (DNA): TGTGCCAGCAGTTTACCCTCTAAGGGGTCCCAGTACTTC. The chain combines TRBV28 with TRBJ2-5, with D tentatively TRBD1 (5 bases). The CDR3 extends over 13 amino acids. CDR1 is MDHEN, CDR2 SYDVKM, per germline. Trimming stripped 2 bases from V and 9 bases from J, with 13 bases between.

Many counts were recorded for this clonotype. The rearrangement uses TRBV5-8 and TRBJ1-3, with 7 bases aligning to TRBD1. Germline V gene lookup returns CDR1 SGHTS and CDR2 YDEGEE. The CDR3 spans 16 residues. The junction had 10 bases not matched to a gene; V was cut back by 4 bases and J by 3 bases. The CDR3 protein is CASSEKGGPGGNTIYF. The CDR3 coding sequence is TGTGCCAGCAGCGAAAAAGGGGGCCCGGGTGGAAACACCATATATTTT.

This clonotype came up many times. This chain uses TRBV6-6 with TRBJ1-5; 8 bases fit TRBD1. Germline CDR1 MNHNY, CDR2 SVGAGI (reference sequence). The CDR3 runs to 14 residues. J lost 7 bases, V lost 4 bases, and 6 bases had no gene match. CDR3 coding DNA: TGTGCCAGCAGTTCAGGACAGGGCGGGCAGCCCCAGCATTTT. Translating it yields CASSSGQGGQPQHF.

V and J are TRBV20-1 and TRBJ1-6, with D unresolved. Germline values: CDR1 DFQATT, CDR2 SNEGSKA (reference sequence). Deletions cut 6 bases from V and 7 bases from J, with 22 bases between. This CDR3 has 16 residues. The DNA for the CDR3 is TGCAGTGCCCGCGGGGAGGGCTTAATGGTCAATTCACCCCTCCACTTT. This codes for CSARGEGLMVNSPLHF.

This clonotype was seen at least ten times. This rearrangement joins TRBV5-5 to TRBJ1-3; D not resolved. This CDR3 is 15 amino acids long. Trimming left V 0 bases short and J 0 bases short, with 7 bases between. Germline V gene data show CDR1 as SGHKS and CDR2 as YYEKEE (reference sequence). CDR3 DNA: TGTGCCAGCAGCTTGGCGGTATTCTCTGGAAACACCATATATTTT. It specifies CASSLAVFSGNTIYF. The full variable domain, with the rest looked up from reference TRBV5-5 and TRBJ1-3, is DAGVTQSPTHLIKTRGQQVTLRCSPISGHKSVSWYQQVLGQGPQFIFQYYEKEERGRGNFPDRFSARQFPNYSSELNVNALLLGDSALYLCASSLAVFSGNTIYFGEGSWLTVV.

The sample holds many counts of this clonotype. J is TRBJ2-7 and V is TRBV20-1; D may correspond to TRBD1 or TRBD2 (5 bases each). CDR3 size: 13 residues. V dropped 6 bases and J dropped 1 base, with 13 bases sitting between them. Germline CDR1 reads DFQATT; CDR2 reads SNEGSKA (reference sequence). CDR3 bases: TGCAGTGCCCCAAGGGACGGATCCTACGAGCAGTACTTC. This sequence encodes CSAPRDGSYEQYF.

On this clonotype itself: A much larger clone differs by one base, so this may be a read error. The CDR3 protein is CASSFERTSNQPQHF. CDR3 DNA sequence: TGTGCCAGCAGCTTTGAGAGGACTAGCAATCAGCCCCAGCATTTT. The rearrangement uses TRBV6-1 and TRBJ1-5; D is unresolved. This CDR3 is built from 15 residues. The germline V and J ends were trimmed by 6 bases and 0 bases, with 12 bases remaining between them. In germline, CDR1 is MNHNS, CDR2 SASEGT.

This clonotype was found many times. The chain couples TRBV29-1 to TRBJ2-5, with TRBD1 matching 8 bases. The CDR3 runs to 13 residues. CDR1 is SQVTM, CDR2 ANQGSEA, per germline. V lost 3 bases to trimming and J lost 6 bases; unmatched junction nucleotides: 6. The CDR3 DNA sequence: TGCAGCGTTGAGAGACAGGGGATAAAGACCCAGTACTTC. Its protein product is CSVERQGIKTQYF.

This clonotype was detected many times. The chain employs TRBV7-2 and TRBJ1-5; D call uncertain. The V end was cut by 0 bases, the J end by 3 bases, with 9 bases between. The germline CDR1 and CDR2 sequences are SGHTA and FQGNSA. The CDR3 extends over 15 amino acids. CDR3 protein: CASSLAAAFNQPQHF. Written as DNA, the CDR3 is TGTGCCAGCAGCTTAGCGGCGGCTTTCAATCAGCCCCAGCATTTT. Full variable domain (missing parts from reference TRBV7-2 and TRBJ1-5): GAGVSQSPSNKVTEKGKDVELRCDPISGHTALYWYRQSLGQGLEFLIYFQGNSAPDKSGLPSDRFSAERTGGSVSTLTIQRTQQEDSAVYLCASSLAAAFNQPQHFGDGTRLSIL.

In its sample, this clonotype was seen many times. V and J are TRBV12-3 or TRBV12-4 and TRBJ1-1; D unclear. The CDR3 has 13 residues. V was trimmed by 6 bases and J by 0 bases, leaving 8 bases between them. DNA of the CDR3: TGTGCCAGCAGCTCTCAAATGAACACTGAAGCTTTCTTT. Protein sequence: CASSSQMNTEAFF.

Ten or more counts support this clonotype. The chain uses TRBV4-2 and TRBJ2-1; 9 bases map to TRBD1. Germline lookup yields CDR1 LGHNA and CDR2 YNFKEQ. The CDR3 length is 19 residues. With 1 base clipped from V and 4 bases from J, the junction kept 14 bases outside the gene matches. The CDR3 spells CASSQARRSGTGRYNEQFF. Here the CDR3 DNA reads TGTGCCAGCAGCCAAGCGCGACGTTCCGGGACAGGGCGTTACAATGAGCAGTTCTTC.

This clonotype showed up many times. The rearrangement links TRBV6-5 to TRBJ1-1; D gene unclear. Trimming cost V 2 bases and J 0 bases, with 7 bases left between them. The CDR3 consists of 14 residues. CDR1 and CDR2 from the germline V gene are MNHEY and SVGAGI. CDR3 sequence: CASSYRRLNTEAFF. The CDR3 coding sequence is TGTGCCAGCAGTTACAGGCGGTTGAACACTGAAGCTTTCTTT.

This clonotype came up many times. V gene TRBV7-6 combines with J gene TRBJ2-5; 8 nucleotides align to TRBD1. The CDR3 consists of 14 residues. V shed 1 base and J 7 bases; nucleotides not matched to a gene: 5. The germline gives CDR1 SGHVS, CDR2 FNYEAQ. CDR3 amino acids: CASSLGQGSGTQYF. As DNA, the CDR3 is TGTGCCAGCAGCTTAGGACAGGGGAGTGGGACCCAGTACTTC.

At least ten counts were recorded for this clonotype. The V gene is TRBV11-2, the J gene TRBJ2-2, with TRBD2 matching 14 bases. J gave up 6 bases and V 4 bases, and 4 bases lay outside the gene matches. The germline V gene encodes CDR1 SGHAT and CDR2 FQNNGV. CDR3 length: 16 amino acids. The CDR3 DNA is TGTGCCAGCAGCTCCGGACTAGCGGGGGGCGCCGGGGAGCTGTTTTTT. The encoded protein is CASSSGLAGGAGELFF.

This clonotype was picked up many times. V usage is TRBV20-1 and J usage is TRBJ1-3; TRBD1 aligns across 12 bases. The CDR3 runs to 15 residues. The germline CDR1 and CDR2 sequences are DFQATT and SNEGSKA (reference sequence). V shed 6 bases and J 4 bases; nucleotides not matched to a gene: 7. Here the CDR3 reads CSASPGTGGGNTIYF. The CDR3 DNA reads as TGCAGTGCAAGCCCCGGGACAGGGGGCGGAAACACCATATATTTT.